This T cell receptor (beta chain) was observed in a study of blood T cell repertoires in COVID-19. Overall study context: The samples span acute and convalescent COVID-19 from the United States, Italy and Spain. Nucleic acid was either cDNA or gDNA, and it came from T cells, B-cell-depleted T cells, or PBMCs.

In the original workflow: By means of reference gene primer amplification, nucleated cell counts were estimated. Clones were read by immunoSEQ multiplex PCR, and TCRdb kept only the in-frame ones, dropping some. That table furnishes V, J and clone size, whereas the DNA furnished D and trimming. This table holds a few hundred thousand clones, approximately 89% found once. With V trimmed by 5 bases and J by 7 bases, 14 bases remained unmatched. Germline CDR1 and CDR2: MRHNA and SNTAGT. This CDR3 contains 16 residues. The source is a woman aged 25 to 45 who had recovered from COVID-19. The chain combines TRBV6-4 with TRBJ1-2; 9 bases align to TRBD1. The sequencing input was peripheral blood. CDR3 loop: CASSRESTGGAGGYTF. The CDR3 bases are TGTGCCAGCAGTCGAGAATCCACAGGGGGCGCGGGTGGCTACACCTTC.